One sample yielded the 24 T cell receptor beta chains listed below, sequenced in a study of T cells in Graves' hyperthyroidism and ophthalmopathy. TCR beta CDR3 regions were amplified from RNA. Primed by the HTBI set, a first-round RT-PCR was run on the TCR CDR3. Using its own MiXCR run on the multiplex PCR reads, TCRdb lists one record per CDR3 protein. This table holds around 350,000 distinct CDR3 sequences, 15% to 18% found once. The sequenced sample was blood. Every receptor here comes from a woman under 30 with Graves' hyperthyroidism that later progressed to Graves' ophthalmopathy.

There are many counts of this clonotype. This chain uses TRBV5-1 with TRBJ1-2; TRBD1 matches at 8 bases. Germline V CDR1 and CDR2: SGHRS, YFSETQ. V dropped 4 bases and J dropped 3; count of bases not matched to a gene: 14. The CDR3 extends over 17 amino acids. The CDR3 loop is CASSHPALGQGDYGYTF. The DNA for the CDR3 is TGCGCCAGCAGCCACCCCGCCCTCGGACAGGGAGACTATGGCTACACCTTC.

There are many counts of this clonotype. Written as DNA, the CDR3 is TGTGCCAGCAGTTTAGGGCGGGAGCTGAGTGCCGAGACCCAGTACTTC. This gives the protein CASSLGRELSAETQYF. The chain links TRBV28 to TRBJ2-5; 7 nucleotides align to TRBD2. Germline V CDR1 and CDR2: MDHEN, SYDVKM. The CDR3 consists of 16 residues. V gave up 2 bases and J gave up 5 bases; unmatched junction bases: 11.

The chain is built from TRBV29-1 and TRBJ2-2; no clear D. Germline V gene sequence: CDR1 SQVTM, CDR2 ANQGSEA. The CDR3 spans 14 residues. The V gene lost 3 bases and the J gene lost 0 bases, with 8 bases spanning the gap. This CDR3 reads CSVEVDPNTGELFF. The DNA of the CDR3 is TGCAGCGTTGAGGTCGATCCGAACACCGGGGAGCTGTTTTTT.

The CDR3 here is CASSYVIPGEQYF. CDR3 DNA: TGTGCCAGCAGTTACGTGATCCCAGGCGAGCAGTACTTC. The chain carries TRBV6-2 or TRBV6-3 and TRBJ2-7, with D uncertain. V lost 2 bases and J 6 bases, leaving 11 bases between the germline ends. CDR3 size: 13 residues. Germline V gives CDR1 MNHEY, CDR2 SVGEGT.

This clonotype has at least ten counts. The chain uses TRBV6-1 and TRBJ2-7, with 7 bases identical to TRBD2. This CDR3 contains 13 residues. Trimming cost V 7 bases and J 5 bases; bases outside gene matches: 8. Germline CDR1 reads MNHNS; CDR2 reads SASEGT. The CDR3 DNA sequence: TGTGCCAGCAAAGAGGGAGGGCCGGACGAGCAGTACTTC. This sequence encodes CASKEGGPDEQYF.

This clonotype was detected many times. V is TRBV6-2 or TRBV6-3 and J is TRBJ2-1, with D unresolved. The CDR3 totals 13 residues. V gave up 4 bases and J gave up 9 bases, with 13 bases separating them. From germline, CDR1 is MNHEY and CDR2 SVGEGT. The DNA of the CDR3 is TGTGCCAGCAGTTTTTCCAGTCTCGTTGAGCAGTTCTTC. Translated: CASSFSSLVEQFF.

This clonotype turned up a few times. The chain carries TRBV6-1 and TRBJ2-2, with TRBD1 identical over 8 bases. The CDR3 spans 15 residues. Germline lookup yields CDR1 MNHNS and CDR2 SASEGT. Trimming cost V 6 bases and J 0 bases; bases outside gene matches: 3. The CDR3 DNA is TGTGCCAGCAGAGTACAGGGGGCGAACACCGGGGAGCTGTTTTTT. It specifies CASRVQGANTGELFF.

This clonotype was seen only a few times. The chain has TRBV5-1 and TRBJ2-5; TRBD1 agrees at 9 bases. CDR1 is SGHRS and CDR2 is YFSETQ in the germline V gene. This CDR3 region has 15 residues. V lost 3 bases and J lost 2; bases outside the gene matches: 5. In nucleotides, the CDR3 is TGCGCCAGCAGCTGGGGGACAGGGAGGCAAGAGACCCAGTACTTC. Protein sequence: CASSWGTGRQETQYF.

This clonotype was counted only a few times. The CDR3: CASSEKFNSPLHF. In DNA form, the CDR3 reads TGTGCCAGCAGTGAAAAGTTCAATTCACCCCTCCACTTT. The gene calls are TRBV6-1 and TRBJ1-6, with no clear D. Germline V gene sequence: CDR1 MNHNS, CDR2 SASEGT. The CDR3 is 13 amino acids. V was pared by 2 bases and J by 7 bases, with 6 bases between.

The chain employs TRBV29-1 and TRBJ2-6, with D possibly TRBD1 on 5 matching bases. In germline, CDR1 is SQVTM, CDR2 ANQGSEA. Trimming left V 0 bases short and J 2 bases short, with 5 bases between. This CDR3 region has 14 residues. The CDR3 nucleotides read TGCAGCGTTGAAGAAGGGGCTGGGGCCAACGTCCTGACTTTC. It specifies CSVEEGAGANVLTF.

V and J are TRBV19 and TRBJ1-2; D is ambiguous. CDR3 size: 17 residues. CDR1 is LNHDA and CDR2 is SQIVND in the germline V gene (reference sequence). Trimming pared 5 bases from V and 1 base from J, leaving 20 bases between. CDR3 loop: CASSPQLSTPLNYGYTF. CDR3 DNA: TGTGCCAGTAGTCCGCAGTTGTCTACCCCCCTTAACTATGGCTACACCTTC.

Only a few counts were recorded for this clonotype. The genes are TRBV7-6 and TRBJ2-1; 10 nucleotides line up with TRBD2. The germline V gene encodes CDR1 SGHVS and CDR2 FNYEAQ. With V trimmed by 1 base and J by 10 bases, 7 bases remained unmatched. This CDR3 is built from 15 residues. This chain's CDR3 is CASSLEAGGLGEQFF. In DNA, the CDR3 is TGTGCCAGCAGCTTAGAAGCGGGAGGGTTGGGCGAGCAGTTCTTC.

This clonotype was observed at least ten times. The rearrangement uses TRBV18 and TRBJ2-2; no reliable D call. V was shortened by 3 bases and J by 8 bases, with 10 bases between the two germline ends. The CDR3 is 13 residues long. Germline loops: CDR1 KGHSH, CDR2 LQKENI. The CDR3 sequence is CASSPTLEGELFF. The CDR3 DNA follows: TGTGCCAGCTCACCGACCCTTGAGGGGGAGCTGTTTTTT.

This clonotype was recorded many times. The chain is built from TRBV11-2 and TRBJ2-1; D is unclear. Germline V gives CDR1 SGHAT, CDR2 FQNNGV. V was shortened by 3 bases and J by 3 bases, with 6 bases between the two germline ends. This CDR3 contains 13 residues. CDR3 sequence (DNA): TGTGCCAGCAGCTTGGGGAACTACAATGAGCAGTTCTTC. It yields the protein CASSLGNYNEQFF.

This clonotype was recorded at least ten times. The chain employs TRBV28 and TRBJ2-1; the match to TRBD2 covers 12 bases. Germline trimming cut 11 bases from V and 1 base from J; bases unmatched to any gene: 6. The CDR3 runs 15 residues. CDR1 is MDHEN, CDR2 SYDVKM, per germline. CDR3 nucleotide sequence: TGTGCCGCCCGACTAGCGGGAGAATCCTACAATGAGCAGTTCTTC. Translated: CAARLAGESYNEQFF.

CDR3 bases: TGTGCCAGCAGCTTGGAACTAGCCTTTGAGCAGTTCTTC. This sequence encodes CASSLELAFEQFF. V gene TRBV5-8 combines with J gene TRBJ2-1; tentative D call: TRBD2 (6 bases). V was cut by 0 bases and J by 9 bases, with 10 bases left in between. Per germline, CDR1 SGHTS and CDR2 YDEGEE. The CDR3 is 13 amino acids.

This clonotype was seen at least ten times. The CDR3, as DNA: TGTGCCAGCCACCACGCCGGGACTAGCGGGAGGGCCAGGCACGAGCAGTACTTC. As protein: CASHHAGTSGRARHEQYF. The chain recombines TRBV7-2 with TRBJ2-7; TRBD2 agrees at 16 bases. The CDR3 length is 18 residues. Losses at the gene ends were 8 bases for V and 5 bases for J; bases not matched to a gene: 15. Per germline, CDR1 SGHTA and CDR2 FQGNSA. Supplemented by reference TRBV7-2 and TRBJ2-7, the full variable domain reads GAGVSQSPSNKVTEKGKDVELRCDPISGHTALYWYRQSLGQGLEFLIYFQGNSAPDKSGLPSDRFSAERTGGSVSTLTIQRTQQEDSAVYLCASHHAGTSGRARHEQYFGPGTRLTVT.

Ten or more counts support this clonotype. J is TRBJ1-2 and V is TRBV2, with 7 bases aligning to TRBD1. This CDR3 is built from 15 residues. Trimming at V came to 4 bases and at J to 7 bases, leaving 12 bases not matched to a gene. The germline gives CDR1 SNHLY, CDR2 FYNNEI. The CDR3 sequence is CASSGIRGHYGGYTF. The CDR3 coding sequence is TGTGCCAGCAGTGGAATAAGGGGGCACTACGGTGGCTACACCTTC.

Concerning this clonotype: This sequence may be a read error, since a much larger clone differs from it by one base. This rearrangement joins TRBV27 to TRBJ2-7, with no clear D. V was pared by 0 bases and J by 0 bases, with 9 bases between. Germline V gives CDR1 MNHEY, CDR2 SMNVEV (reference sequence). There are 15 residues in the CDR3. In nucleotides, the CDR3 is TGTGCCAGCAGTTTATCCAGCCTGAGCTCCTACGAGCAGTACTTC. Translated, it gives CASSLSSLSSYEQYF.

The chain recombines TRBV5-6 with TRBJ2-1; 8 bases are shared with TRBD2. This CDR3 region has 15 residues. After removal of 4 bases from V and 2 bases from J, the junction contained 5 bases not matched to a gene. Germline V gives CDR1 SGHDT, CDR2 YYEEEE. CDR3 protein: CASSTGTRTYNEQFF. The CDR3 DNA sequence: TGTGCCAGCAGCACCGGGACTAGAACCTACAATGAGCAGTTCTTC.

This clonotype was counted a few times. The chain recombines TRBV4-2 with TRBJ2-2; 9 nucleotides match TRBD2. Trimming removed 0 bases from V and 3 bases from J; junction bases left unmatched: 8. Germline V CDR1 and CDR2: LGHNA, YNFKEQ. The CDR3 runs to 18 residues. The CDR3 reads CASSQDPALAGDTGELFF. Written as DNA, the CDR3 is TGTGCCAGCAGCCAAGATCCGGCACTAGCGGGCGACACCGGGGAGCTGTTTTTT.

This clonotype was picked up many times. The chain links TRBV10-3 to TRBJ2-7, with 13 bases lining up with TRBD2. The J segment lost 0 bases and the V segment lost 5 bases, leaving 10 bases of the junction unmatched. The CDR3 extends over 18 amino acids. The germline V gene has CDR1 ENHRY and CDR2 SYGVKD. The CDR3 region is CAISNRLAGGPSSYEQYF. The CDR3 DNA reads TGTGCCATCAGTAATCGACTAGCGGGGGGACCAAGCTCCTACGAGCAGTACTTC.

This clonotype was seen only once. The V and J genes are TRBV6-2 or TRBV6-3 and TRBJ2-1; D may match TRBD1 or TRBD2 (5 bases each). Trimming took off 0 bases at V and 4 bases at J, with 16 bases between the two ends. The V gene's germline CDR1 is MNHEY and CDR2 SVGEGT. The CDR3 has 17 residues. The CDR3 region has the DNA TGTGCCAGCAGTTACTCCCCTTACCCGGGACCGTACAATGAGCAGTTCTTC. As protein: CASSYSPYPGPYNEQFF.

Concerning this clonotype: Possible read error: a much larger clone is one base away. This chain links TRBV29-1 with TRBJ1-1; D unclear. CDR3 length: 11 residues. Germline CDR1 and CDR2: SQVTM and ANQGSEA. DNA of the CDR3: TGCAGCGTCGCCGTTAACACTGAAGCTCTCTTT. Amino acid sequence: CSVAVNTEALF.